These 8 T cell receptor beta chains were all obtained from the same sample, sequenced in a study of T cell repertoires in cytomegalovirus infection. MiXCR, applied by TCRdb to the reads, yields one record per CDR3 protein. Of approximately 200,000 distinct CDR3 sequences listed, roughly 22% are singletons. The sequencing input was CD8+ T cells from PBMCs. Receptors were obtained from a human donor in good health (CMV status not recorded). Some clones in this sample may be carry-over from other donors' samples.

At least ten counts were recorded for this clonotype. The gene calls are TRBV19 and TRBJ2-3, with D possibly matching TRBD2 (7 bases). Trimming cost V 5 bases and J 4 bases, with 16 bases left between them. The CDR3 extends over 15 amino acids. Germline CDR1 and CDR2: LNHDA and SQIVND (reference sequence). The chain's CDR3 is CASSPGASGPDTQYF. The CDR3 DNA follows: TGTGCCAGTAGTCCGGGGGCTAGCGGCCCAGATACGCAGTATTTT.

The rearrangement joins TRBV5-4 to TRBJ2-1; 9 nucleotides line up with TRBD2. The V segment lost 4 bases and the J segment 5 bases; nucleotides outside the gene matches: 16. The CDR3 is 18 amino acids. Per the germline V gene, CDR1 is SGHNT and CDR2 is YYREEE (reference sequence). The CDR3 loop reads CASSRPEASGVRDNEQFF. As DNA, the CDR3 is TGTGCCAGCAGCCGACCAGAGGCTAGCGGGGTTCGCGACAATGAGCAGTTCTTC.

The chain links TRBV7-3 to TRBJ2-5; D ambiguous. Germline V gene lookup returns CDR1 SGHTA and CDR2 FQGTGA. The CDR3 loop spans 12 amino acids. Trimming stripped 4 bases from V and 5 bases from J, with 8 bases between. In nucleotides, the CDR3 is TGTGCCAGCAGCTCCTGGGCGGAGACCCAGTACTTC. Its protein is CASSSWAETQYF.

This chain links TRBV29-1 with TRBJ2-3, with 10 bases fitting TRBD2. Germline assignment: CDR1 SQVTM and CDR2 ANQGSEA. This CDR3 has 16 amino acids. Trimming at V came to 1 base and at J to 3 bases, leaving 7 bases not matched to a gene. This CDR3 reads CSVEVATSGRTDTQYF. DNA for the CDR3: TGCAGCGTTGAAGTCGCGACTAGCGGGCGAACAGATACGCAGTATTTT.

There are a few counts of this clonotype. The chain is built from TRBV6-2 or TRBV6-3 and TRBJ2-7, with D hard to call. The CDR3 runs 14 residues. Germline CDR1 and CDR2: MNHEY and SVGEGT. V was shortened by 5 bases and J by 2 bases, with 13 bases between the two germline ends. The CDR3, as DNA: TGTGCCAGCAGTACGGGTTTTTCACCCTACGAGCAGTACTTC. Translated, it gives CASSTGFSPYEQYF.

This clonotype was counted many times. The chain recombines TRBV7-8 with TRBJ1-6, with TRBD1 as a possible D gene (6 bases). Trimming took off 3 bases at V and 6 bases at J, with 9 bases between the two ends. The germline V gene has CDR1 SGHVS and CDR2 FQNEAQ. The CDR3 consists of 14 residues. In DNA form, the CDR3 reads TGTGCCAGCAGCTTTGACAGGCTTAATTCACCCCTCCACTTT. It encodes CASSFDRLNSPLHF.

The rearrangement uses TRBV7-9 and TRBJ1-1, with D maybe TRBD1 (6 bases). This CDR3 spans 15 amino acids. Germline V gene lookup returns CDR1 SEHNR and CDR2 FQNEAQ (reference sequence). V was shortened by 5 bases and J by 0 bases, with 13 bases between the two germline ends. CDR3 sequence reads: CASSTTQGMNTEAFF. Here the CDR3 DNA reads TGTGCCAGCAGCACGACCCAGGGGATGAACACTGAAGCTTTCTTT.

The gene calls are TRBV27 and TRBJ1-3; D is unclear. The CDR3 is made up of 13 amino acids. Trimming stripped 3 bases from V and 8 bases from J, with 11 bases between. CDR1 is MNHEY and CDR2 is SMNVEV in the germline V gene (reference sequence). The CDR3 sequence: CASSFARGDTIYF. The DNA of the CDR3 is TGTGCCAGCAGTTTCGCTCGAGGAGACACCATATATTTT.